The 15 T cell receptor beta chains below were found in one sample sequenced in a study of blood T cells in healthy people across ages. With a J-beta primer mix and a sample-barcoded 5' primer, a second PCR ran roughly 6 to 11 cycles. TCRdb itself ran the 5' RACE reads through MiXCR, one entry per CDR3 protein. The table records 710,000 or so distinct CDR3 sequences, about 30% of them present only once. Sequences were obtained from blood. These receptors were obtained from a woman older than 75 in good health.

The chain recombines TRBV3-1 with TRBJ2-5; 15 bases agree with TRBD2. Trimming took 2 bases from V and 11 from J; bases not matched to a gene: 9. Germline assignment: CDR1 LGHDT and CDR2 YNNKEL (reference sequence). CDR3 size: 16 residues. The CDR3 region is CASSQLRTSGGAVQYF. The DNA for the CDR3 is TGTGCCAGCAGCCAACTAAGGACTAGCGGGGGGGCCGTGCAGTACTTC.

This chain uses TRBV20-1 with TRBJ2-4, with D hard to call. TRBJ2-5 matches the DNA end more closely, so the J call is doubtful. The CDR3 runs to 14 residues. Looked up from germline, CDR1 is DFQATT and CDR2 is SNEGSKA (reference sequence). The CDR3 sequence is CSASQNRYQETQYF. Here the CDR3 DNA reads TGCAGTGCTAGCCAAAACCGCTACCAAGAGACCCAGTACTTC.

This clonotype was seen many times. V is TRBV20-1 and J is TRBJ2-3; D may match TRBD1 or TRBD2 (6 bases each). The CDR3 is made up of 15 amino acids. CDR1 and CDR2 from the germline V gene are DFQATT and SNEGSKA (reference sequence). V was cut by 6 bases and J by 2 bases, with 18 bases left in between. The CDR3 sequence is CSAPGGRSNTDTQYF. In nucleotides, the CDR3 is TGCAGTGCCCCTGGGGGGCGATCAAACACAGATACGCAGTATTTT.

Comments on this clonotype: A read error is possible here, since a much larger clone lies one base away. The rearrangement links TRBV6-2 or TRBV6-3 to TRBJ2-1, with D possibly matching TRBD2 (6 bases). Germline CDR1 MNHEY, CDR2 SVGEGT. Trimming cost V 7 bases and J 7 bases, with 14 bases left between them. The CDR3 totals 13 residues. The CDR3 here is CASMAGGWNEQFF. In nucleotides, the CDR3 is TGTGCCAGCATGGCTGGGGGGTGGAATGAGCAGTTCTTC.

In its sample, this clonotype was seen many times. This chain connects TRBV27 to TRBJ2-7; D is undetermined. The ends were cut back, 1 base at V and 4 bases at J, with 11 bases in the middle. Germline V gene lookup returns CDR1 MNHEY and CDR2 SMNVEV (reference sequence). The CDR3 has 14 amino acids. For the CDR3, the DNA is TGTGCCAGCAGTTTATTTACGGGCGGTTACGAGCAGTACTTC. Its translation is CASSLFTGGYEQYF.

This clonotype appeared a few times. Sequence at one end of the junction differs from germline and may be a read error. This CDR3 reads CASSLGIGTRGSTDAQYF. CDR3 nucleotide sequence: TGTGCCAGCAGTTTAGGGATTGGTACTAGGGGGAGCACAGATGCGCAGTATTTT. The chain couples TRBV12-3 or TRBV12-4 to TRBJ2-3, with D maybe TRBD1 (6 bases). This CDR3 comprises 18 residues.

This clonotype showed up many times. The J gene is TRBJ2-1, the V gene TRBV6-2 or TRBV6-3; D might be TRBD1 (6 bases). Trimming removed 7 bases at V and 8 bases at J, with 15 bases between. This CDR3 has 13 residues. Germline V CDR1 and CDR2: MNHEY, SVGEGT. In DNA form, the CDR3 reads TGTGCCAGCACTATAAACAGGGTCCATGAGCAGTTCTTC. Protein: CASTINRVHEQFF.

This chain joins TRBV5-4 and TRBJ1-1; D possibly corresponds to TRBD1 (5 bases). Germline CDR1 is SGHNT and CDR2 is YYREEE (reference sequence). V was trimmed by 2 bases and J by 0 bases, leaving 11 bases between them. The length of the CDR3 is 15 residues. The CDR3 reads CASSFFRGMNTEAFF. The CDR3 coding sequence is TGTGCCAGCAGCTTTTTTAGGGGCATGAACACTGAAGCTTTCTTT.

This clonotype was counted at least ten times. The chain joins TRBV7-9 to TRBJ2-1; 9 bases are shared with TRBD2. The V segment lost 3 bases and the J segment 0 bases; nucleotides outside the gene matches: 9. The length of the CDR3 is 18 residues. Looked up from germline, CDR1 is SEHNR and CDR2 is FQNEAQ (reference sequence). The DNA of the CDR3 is TGTGCCAGCAGCTTTATTAGCGGGGGCCTTCGCTCCTACAATGAGCAGTTCTTC. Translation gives CASSFISGGLRSYNEQFF.

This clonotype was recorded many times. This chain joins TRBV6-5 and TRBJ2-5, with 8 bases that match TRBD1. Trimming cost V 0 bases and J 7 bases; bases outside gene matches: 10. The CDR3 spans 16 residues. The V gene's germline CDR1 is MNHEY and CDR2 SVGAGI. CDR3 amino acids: CASSYSRTGKVGTQYF. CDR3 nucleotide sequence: TGTGCCAGCAGTTACTCGAGGACAGGGAAGGTGGGGACCCAGTACTTC.

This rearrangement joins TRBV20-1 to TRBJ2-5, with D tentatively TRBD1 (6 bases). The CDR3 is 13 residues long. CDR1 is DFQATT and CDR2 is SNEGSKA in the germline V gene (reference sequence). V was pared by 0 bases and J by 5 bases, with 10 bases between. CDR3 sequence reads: CSARDWGHETQYF. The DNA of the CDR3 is TGCAGTGCTAGAGATTGGGGACATGAGACCCAGTACTTC.

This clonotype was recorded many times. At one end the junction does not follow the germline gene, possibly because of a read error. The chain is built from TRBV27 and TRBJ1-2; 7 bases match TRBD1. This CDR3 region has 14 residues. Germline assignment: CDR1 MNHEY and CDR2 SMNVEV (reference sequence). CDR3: CVSSFSGQRDGYTF. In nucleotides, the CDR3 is TGTGTCAGCAGCTTTTCGGGACAGAGGGATGGCTACACCTTC.

The DNA for the CDR3 is TGTGCCAGCAGCCCGGGGGGGACTAGCGGGAGTGAGCAGTACTTC. Translation gives CASSPGGTSGSEQYF. The chain couples TRBV7-2 to TRBJ2-5, with 14 nucleotides matching TRBD2. CDR3 length: 15 residues. Losses at the gene ends were 5 bases for V and 11 bases for J; bases not matched to a gene: 10. Germline V gene lookup returns CDR1 SGHTA and CDR2 FQGNSA. The whole variable domain, filled in from reference TRBV7-2 and TRBJ2-5, reads GAGVSQSPSNKVTEKGKDVELRCDPISGHTALYWYRQSLGQGLEFLIYFQGNSAPDKSGLPSDRFSAERTGGSVSTLTIQRTQQEDSAVYLCASSPGGTSGSEQYFGPGTRLLVL.

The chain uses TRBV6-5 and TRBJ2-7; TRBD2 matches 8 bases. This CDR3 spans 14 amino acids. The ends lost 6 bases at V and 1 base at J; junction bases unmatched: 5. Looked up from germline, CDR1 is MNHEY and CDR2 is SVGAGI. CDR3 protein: CASRQLAASYEQYF. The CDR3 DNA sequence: TGTGCCAGCAGACAACTAGCGGCTTCCTACGAGCAGTACTTC.

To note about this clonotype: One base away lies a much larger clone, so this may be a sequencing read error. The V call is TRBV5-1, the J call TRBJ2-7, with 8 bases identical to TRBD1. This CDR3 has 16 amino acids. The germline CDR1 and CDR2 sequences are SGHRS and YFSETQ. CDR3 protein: CASSTSTGAALREQHF. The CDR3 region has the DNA TGCGCCAGCAGCACCTCGACAGGGGCCGCCTTACGGGAGCAGCACTTC.